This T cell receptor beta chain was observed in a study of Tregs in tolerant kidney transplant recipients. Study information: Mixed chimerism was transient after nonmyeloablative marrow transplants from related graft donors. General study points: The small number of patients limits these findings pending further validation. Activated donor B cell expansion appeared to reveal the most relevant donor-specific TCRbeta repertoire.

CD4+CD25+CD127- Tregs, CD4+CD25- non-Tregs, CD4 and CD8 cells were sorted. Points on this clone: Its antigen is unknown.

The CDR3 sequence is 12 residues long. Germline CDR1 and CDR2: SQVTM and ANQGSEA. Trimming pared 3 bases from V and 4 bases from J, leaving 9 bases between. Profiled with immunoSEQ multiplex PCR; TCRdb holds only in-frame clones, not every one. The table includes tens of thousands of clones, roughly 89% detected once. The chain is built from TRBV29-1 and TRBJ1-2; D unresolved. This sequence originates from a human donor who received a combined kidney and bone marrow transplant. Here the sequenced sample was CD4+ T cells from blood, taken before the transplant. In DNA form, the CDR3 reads TGCAGCGTTGAGGAGGGAATCTATGGCTACACCTTC. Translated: CSVEEGIYGYTF.